Following are 22 T cell receptor beta chains from one sample sequenced in a study of beta chain bispecific antibodies for T cell cancers. Study-wide findings and caveats: Normal T cells contributed less of the targeted TRBV signal than the leukemia cells did. After anti-TRBV12 rather than anti-CD19 exposure, TRBV12-3 made up about 99% less of total TRBV signal.

These receptors are not linked to any known antigen. Blood mononuclear cells were expanded for 3 days using either OKT3 anti-CD3 antibody or CD3/CD28 beads. TCRdb fed the 5' RACE reads into MiXCR, producing one record per CDR3 protein. The sample shows about 20,000 distinct CDR3 sequences, around 2% of them seen only once. Here the sequenced sample was healthy donor T cells cultured with leukemia cells, taken from a culture containing a bispecific antibody targeting TCR Vbeta12. These TCRs come from a human donor in good health. Some clones in this sample may be carry-over from other donors' samples.

The sample holds a few counts of this clonotype. The chain uses TRBV3-1 and TRBJ2-7, with D unclear. In germline, CDR1 is LGHDT, CDR2 YNNKEL (reference sequence). The CDR3 runs to 15 residues. V dropped 0 bases and J dropped 3 bases, with 12 bases sitting between them. CDR3 loop: CASSQEKAPVYEQYF. In DNA, the CDR3 is TGTGCCAGCAGCCAAGAGAAGGCCCCCGTCTACGAGCAGTACTTC.

Ten or more counts support this clonotype. The genes are TRBV14 and TRBJ2-6, with a weak D call TRBD1 (5 bases). Trimming cost V 0 bases and J 1 base, with 16 bases left between them. Germline assignment: CDR1 SGHDN and CDR2 FVKESK. CDR3 length: 19 amino acids. The CDR3 is CASSQEKETVPSGANVLTF. CDR3 in DNA: TGTGCCAGCAGCCAAGAGAAAGAGACAGTACCATCTGGGGCCAACGTCCTGACTTTC.

The table lists this clonotype with many counts. The chain is built from TRBV7-2 and TRBJ2-3; no firm D call. V gave up 1 base and J gave up 2 bases, with 22 bases separating them. Germline V gene sequence: CDR1 SGHTA, CDR2 FQGNSA. The CDR3 extends over 19 amino acids. The CDR3 DNA follows: TGTGCCAGCAGCTTAGTGGTAGCCGGAACTCCCACTCCCACAGATACGCAGTATTTT. Translated: CASSLVVAGTPTPTDTQYF.

This clonotype was found many times. V and J are TRBV6-2 or TRBV6-3 and TRBJ1-2; D is unclear. Germline V gives CDR1 MNHEY, CDR2 SVGEGT. The V and J ends lost 0 bases and 4 bases respectively, with 12 bases between them. CDR3 length equals 15 residues. CDR3 loop: CASSYSIGPTYGYTF. Written as DNA, the CDR3 is TGTGCCAGCAGTTACTCGATTGGACCTACCTATGGCTACACCTTC.

As regards this clonotype: With a much larger clone just one base away, this may be a read error. This chain links TRBV4-2 with TRBJ1-2, with TRBD1 identical over 9 bases. The ends lost 8 bases at V and 6 bases at J; junction bases unmatched: 10. The CDR3 consists of 14 residues. Looked up from germline, CDR1 is LGHNA and CDR2 is YNFKEQ. The DNA for the CDR3 is TGTGCCAGCCACCCGCAGGGACAGGGAAATGGCTACACCTTC. Amino acid sequence: CASHPQGQGNGYTF.

This clonotype was seen many times. V gene TRBV5-1 combines with J gene TRBJ2-1; 11 positions match TRBD2. V lost 4 bases to trimming and J lost 6 bases; unmatched junction nucleotides: 6. The CDR3 is 15 amino acids. The V gene's germline CDR1 is SGHRS and CDR2 YFSETQ. In DNA, the CDR3 is TGCGCCAGCAGCCCGACTAGCGGGGTTTTCAATGAGCAGTTCTTC. It yields the protein CASSPTSGVFNEQFF. Drawing the rest from reference TRBV5-1 and TRBJ2-1, the complete variable domain is KAGVTQTPRYLIKTRGQQVTLSCSPISGHRSVSWYQQTPGQGLQFLFEYFSETQRNKGNFPGRFSGRQFSNSRSEMNVSTLELGDSALYLCASSPTSGVFNEQFFGPGTRLTVL.

This clonotype was found many times. The chain joins TRBV3-1 to TRBJ2-7; D possibly uses TRBD1 or TRBD2 (5 bases each). The V gene lost 0 bases and the J gene lost 0 bases, with 15 bases spanning the gap. Germline V gives CDR1 LGHDT, CDR2 YNNKEL (reference sequence). This CDR3 has 17 residues. CDR3 sequence reads: CASSQEGVGIPSYEQYF. As DNA, the CDR3 is TGTGCCAGCAGCCAAGAGGGGGTGGGGATCCCCTCCTACGAGCAGTACTTC.

This clonotype has a count of ten or more. The chain is built from TRBV7-8 and TRBJ1-2; TRBD1 matches at 10 bases. The CDR3 extends over 15 amino acids. With 2 bases clipped from V and 6 bases from J, the junction kept 6 bases outside the gene matches. Germline CDR1 and CDR2: SGHVS and FQNEAQ. In DNA, the CDR3 is TGTGCCAGCAGCTTAAGATCGGGGACAGGGGATGGCTACACCTTC. It yields the protein CASSLRSGTGDGYTF.

This clonotype was detected many times. V is TRBV20-1 and J is TRBJ2-1; D possibly corresponds to TRBD2 (7 bases). The CDR3 extends over 17 amino acids. Germline CDR1 and CDR2: DFQATT and SNEGSKA (reference sequence). With 7 bases removed from V and 3 bases from J, the gap between germline ends came to 25 bases. In DNA form, the CDR3 reads TGCAGTGTACCGACTGTGCGGGGGCCTTCCATCTACAATGAGCAGTTCTTC. This encodes CSVPTVRGPSIYNEQFF.

This clonotype was counted ten times or more. The V and J genes are TRBV2 and TRBJ1-5; D gene ambiguous. This CDR3 is 16 amino acids long. The germline V and J ends were trimmed by 2 bases and 0 bases, with 11 bases remaining between them. The germline gives CDR1 SNHLY, CDR2 FYNNEI. The CDR3 DNA reads as TGTGCCAGCAGTGAAATCAGTACTTATAGCAATCAGCCCCAGCATTTT. This sequence encodes CASSEISTYSNQPQHF.

This clonotype was recorded at least ten times. V gene TRBV30 combines with J gene TRBJ2-7, with D unclear. Germline lookup yields CDR1 GTSNPN and CDR2 SVGIG (reference sequence). The CDR3 covers 16 residues. The V end was cut by 3 bases, the J end by 2 bases, with 20 bases between. The CDR3 nucleotides read TGTGCCTGGAGCGCCAGGAATCTAGGCCCGACCTACGAGCAGTACTTC. Residues: CAWSARNLGPTYEQYF.

This clonotype has at least ten counts. The V and J genes are TRBV7-8 and TRBJ1-5; D perhaps matches TRBD1 (6 bases). The CDR3 is 14 residues long. Trimming removed 10 bases at V and 3 bases at J, with 16 bases between. CDR1 and CDR2 from the germline V gene are SGHVS and FQNEAQ. CDR3 in amino acids: CAIGVRQDNQPQHF. DNA of the CDR3: TGTGCCATCGGCGTAAGACAGGACAATCAGCCCCAGCATTTT.

In its sample, this clonotype is medium-sized. The chain links TRBV6-5 to TRBJ1-1, with D possibly being TRBD1 (5 bases). The ends were cut back, 2 bases at V and 4 bases at J, with 8 bases in the middle. The CDR3 covers 13 residues. Germline V gene lookup returns CDR1 MNHEY and CDR2 SVGAGI. CDR3 DNA: TGTGCCAGCAGTTACGCCGGGACCACTGAAGCTTTCTTT. Protein: CASSYAGTTEAFF.

This clonotype was recorded at least ten times. The rearrangement links TRBV5-4 to TRBJ2-5; D perhaps matches TRBD1 (7 bases). From germline, CDR1 is SGHNT and CDR2 YYREEE (reference sequence). CDR3 length: 15 amino acids. Trimming took 4 bases from V and 3 from J, leaving 16 bases between them. This CDR3 is CASSLGGGREETQYF. The CDR3 bases are TGTGCCAGCAGCCTAGGAGGGGGCAGGGAAGAGACCCAGTACTTC.

By sample fraction, this clonotype is medium-sized (0.01 to 0.1%). The rearrangement links TRBV2 to TRBJ1-1; D unclear. Germline V gene sequence: CDR1 SNHLY, CDR2 FYNNEI. V was trimmed by 3 bases and J by 2 bases, leaving 1 base between them. The CDR3 runs 11 residues. CDR3 sequence reads: CASSDNTEAFF. In DNA, the CDR3 is TGTGCCAGCAGTGACAACACTGAAGCTTTCTTT. Using reference TRBV2 and TRBJ1-1 for the parts outside the CDR3, the full variable domain is EPEVTQTPSHQVTQMGQEVILRCVPISNHLYFYWYRQILGQKVEFLVSFYNNEISEKSEIFDDQFSVERPDGSNFTLKIRSTKLEDSAMYFCASSDNTEAFFGQGTRLTVV.

This clonotype was found many times. The rearrangement uses TRBV2 and TRBJ2-6; no definite D call. This CDR3 region has 20 residues. The V end lost 2 bases, the J end lost 0 bases, and 20 bases lay between the germline ends. Germline V lookup: CDR1 SNHLY, CDR2 FYNNEI. CDR3 loop: CASSEKTTGRVVSGANVLTF. The CDR3 DNA sequence: TGTGCCAGCAGTGAAAAGACGACCGGACGGGTAGTCTCTGGGGCCAACGTCCTGACTTTC.

This clonotype was counted ten times or more. The genes are TRBV9 and TRBJ2-1; 9 nucleotides match TRBD1. CDR3 size: 17 residues. V was clipped by 3 bases and J by 7 bases; unmatched bases: 14. From germline, CDR1 is SGDLS and CDR2 YYNGEE. Here the CDR3 reads CASSARDREGAWNEQFF. The CDR3 nucleotides read TGTGCCAGCAGCGCACGGGACAGGGAGGGAGCGTGGAATGAGCAGTTCTTC.

This clonotype has a count of ten or more. V gene TRBV27 combines with J gene TRBJ2-2; 8 bases are shared with TRBD1. Losses at the gene ends were 6 bases for V and 6 bases for J; bases not matched to a gene: 12. Germline V lookup: CDR1 MNHEY, CDR2 SMNVEV (reference sequence). The CDR3 loop spans 16 amino acids. The CDR3 spells CASSPDRVLPPGELFF. The CDR3 nucleotides are TGTGCCAGCAGCCCGGACAGGGTCCTTCCACCCGGGGAGCTGTTTTTT.

This clonotype was counted many times. The chain couples TRBV10-3 to TRBJ2-7; tentatively, D is TRBD2 (7 bases). V dropped 6 bases and J dropped 2 bases, with 17 bases sitting between them. Looked up from germline, CDR1 is ENHRY and CDR2 is SYGVKD. This CDR3 has 15 residues. In DNA form, the CDR3 reads TGTGCCATCAGGTCGGCGGGGGACAATCCCTACGAGCAGTACTTC. It codes for CAIRSAGDNPYEQYF.

This clonotype was counted at least ten times. The J gene is TRBJ2-7, the V gene TRBV27; 8 bases map to TRBD1. The V segment lost 7 bases and the J segment 5 bases; nucleotides outside the gene matches: 7. Germline CDR1 MNHEY, CDR2 SMNVEV (reference sequence). This CDR3 has 13 residues. CDR3 bases: TGTGCCAGCACATGGACAGGGAGCCACGAGCAGTACTTC. It encodes CASTWTGSHEQYF.

The table lists this clonotype with many counts. V is TRBV5-4 and J is TRBJ2-3, with D possibly TRBD2 on 5 matching bases. This CDR3 contains 13 residues. V shed 4 bases and J shed 4 bases, with 10 bases lying between them. Germline V CDR1 and CDR2: SGHNT, YYREEE (reference sequence). The CDR3 region is CASSAGNPDTQYF. In DNA, the CDR3 is TGTGCCAGCAGCGCCGGGAATCCAGATACGCAGTATTTT.

By share, this clonotype counts as medium-sized. J is TRBJ2-5 and V is TRBV7-8; the match to TRBD2 covers 8 bases. V was pared by 2 bases and J by 5 bases, with 4 bases of the junction left unmatched. Germline lookup yields CDR1 SGHVS and CDR2 FQNEAQ. CDR3 length: 14 amino acids. The CDR3 reads CASSLTSGGETQYF. DNA for the CDR3: TGTGCCAGCAGCTTAACCTCGGGGGGGGAGACCCAGTACTTC. Complete variable domain (other parts from reference TRBV7-8 and TRBJ2-5): GAGVSQSPRYKVAKRGQDVALRCDPISGHVSLFWYQQALGQGPEFLTYFQNEAQLDKSGLPSDRFFAERPEGSVSTLKIQRTQQEDSAVYLCASSLTSGGETQYFGPGTRLLVL.